The 28 T cell receptor beta chains listed next were all sequenced from one sample in a study of identical twins. TCRdb re-called the 5' RACE reads through MiXCR, storing one row per CDR3 protein. The sample contains approximately 240,000 distinct CDR3 sequences, over 12% of which appear only once. The sequenced sample consisted of memory (CD45RO+) T cells sorted from blood. These receptors originate from a woman aged 18-29 years in good health.

V usage is TRBV5-4 and J usage is TRBJ2-4; D ambiguous. Germline V gene sequence: CDR1 SGHNT, CDR2 YYREEE (reference sequence). V was trimmed by 4 bases and J by 7 bases, leaving 12 bases between them. The CDR3 runs 13 residues. CDR3 DNA: TGTGCCAGCAGCGTCGATCTTCAGAACATTCAGTACTTC. Translating it yields CASSVDLQNIQYF.

The gene calls are TRBV6-1 and TRBJ2-2, with 9 bases that match TRBD2. Germline V CDR1 and CDR2: MNHNS, SASEGT. This CDR3 is 15 amino acids long. J was trimmed by 4 bases and V by 6 bases; bases with no gene match: 6. DNA for the CDR3: TGTGCCAGCAGCCTTATAGCGGGGGCCACCGGGGAGCTGTTTTTT. Translation gives CASSLIAGATGELFF.

The chain joins TRBV7-9 to TRBJ2-7; TRBD1 is a possible D gene (5 bases). V gave up 3 bases and J gave up 5 bases, with 17 bases separating them. The germline V gene encodes CDR1 SEHNR and CDR2 FQNEAQ (reference sequence). There are 15 residues in the CDR3. The CDR3 coding sequence is TGTGCCAGCAGCTTGATTGGCAGGGTTAACGACGAGCAGTACTTC. Its translation is CASSLIGRVNDEQYF.

This clonotype came up a few times. The genes are TRBV20-1 and TRBJ2-1; D gene uncertain. V was trimmed by 6 bases and J by 0 bases, leaving 15 bases between them. Per the germline V gene, CDR1 is DFQATT and CDR2 is SNEGSKA (reference sequence). The CDR3 is made up of 15 amino acids. The CDR3 spells CSAPDRLSSYNEQFF. The CDR3 nucleotides are TGCAGTGCGCCAGACCGTTTGAGCTCCTACAATGAGCAGTTCTTC.

This rearrangement joins TRBV3-1 to TRBJ2-5, with D possibly matching TRBD2 (6 bases). The CDR3 extends over 16 amino acids. The germline V and J ends were trimmed by 4 bases and 2 bases, with 17 bases remaining between them. Germline assignment: CDR1 LGHDT and CDR2 YNNKEL (reference sequence). The CDR3 DNA reads as TGTGCCAGCAGCCTACGTAGGGCTAGCGAACAAGAGACCCAGTACTTC. The encoded protein is CASSLRRASEQETQYF.

There are many counts of this clonotype. This chain links TRBV7-2 with TRBJ2-3, with 12 positions matching TRBD2. The V and J ends lost 7 bases and 5 bases, in that order; junction bases with no gene match: 7. The germline gives CDR1 SGHTA, CDR2 FQGNSA. This CDR3 contains 15 residues. CDR3 protein: CASTQPSGRVDTQYF. In DNA form, the CDR3 reads TGTGCCAGCACCCAGCCTAGCGGGAGGGTAGATACGCAGTATTTT.

Only a few counts were recorded for this clonotype. The chain has TRBV6-2 or TRBV6-3 and TRBJ1-2; D is unclear. Germline assignment: CDR1 MNHEY and CDR2 SVGEGT. This CDR3 comprises 15 residues. Trimming took 6 bases from V and 4 from J, leaving 18 bases between them. DNA of the CDR3: TGTGCCAGCAGCGACGACTTGGACGGACTCTATGGCTACACCTTC. It encodes CASSDDLDGLYGYTF.

V is TRBV5-1 and J is TRBJ2-7; 8 bases agree with TRBD1. There are 12 residues in the CDR3. V gave up 3 bases and J gave up 6 bases; unmatched junction bases: 2. CDR1 is SGHRS, CDR2 YFSETQ, per germline. This CDR3 reads CASSYQGAEQYF. The CDR3 DNA reads TGCGCCAGCAGCTATCAGGGGGCCGAGCAGTACTTC.

The rearrangement joins TRBV27 to TRBJ2-1; D is perhaps TRBD1 or TRBD2 (5 bases each). The V and J ends lost 4 bases and 10 bases respectively, with 8 bases between them. This CDR3 comprises 11 residues. Germline CDR1 MNHEY, CDR2 SMNVEV (reference sequence). The CDR3 bases are TGTGCCAGCAGTTCTTGGGGGGAGCAGTTCTTC. Translating gives CASSSWGEQFF.

The chain recombines TRBV7-2 with TRBJ2-5; no reliable D call. V was pared by 2 bases and J by 1 base, with 5 bases between. Germline CDR1 is SGHTA and CDR2 is FQGNSA. The CDR3 sequence is 13 residues long. CDR3 region: CASSLRIQETQYF. As DNA, the CDR3 is TGTGCCAGCAGCTTACGGATCCAAGAGACCCAGTACTTC.

The table lists this clonotype with a few counts. The rearrangement links TRBV12-3 or TRBV12-4 to TRBJ2-3; D might be TRBD2 (6 bases). CDR3 length equals 14 residues. V was shortened by 3 bases and J by 2 bases, with 9 bases between the two germline ends. CDR3 DNA sequence: TGTGCCAGCAGTTTGACTAGTATCACAGATACGCAGTATTTT. This sequence encodes CASSLTSITDTQYF.

The chain employs TRBV12-3 or TRBV12-4 and TRBJ1-5; a weak D match, TRBD1 (6 bases). V shed 7 bases and J shed 7 bases, with 14 bases lying between them. The CDR3 runs to 13 residues. The CDR3 loop is CASTRQAGQPQHF. CDR3 nucleotide sequence: TGTGCCAGCACCCGACAGGCAGGGCAGCCCCAGCATTTT.

This chain uses TRBV4-1 with TRBJ2-5; TRBD1 matches at 7 bases. Per the germline V gene, CDR1 is MGHRA and CDR2 is YSYEKL. CDR3 length: 15 residues. J was trimmed by 7 bases and V by 3 bases; bases with no gene match: 11. CDR3 nucleotide sequence: TGCGCCAGCAGCCAGGGACAGACCGGGGTTGCGACCCAGTACTTC. Amino acids: CASSQGQTGVATQYF.

This clonotype was counted a few times. The V gene is TRBV20-1, the J gene TRBJ1-5; D remains unclear. The ends were cut back, 0 bases at V and 3 bases at J, with 9 bases in the middle. The V gene's germline CDR1 is DFQATT and CDR2 SNEGSKA (reference sequence). This CDR3 has 14 residues. The CDR3 spells CSARDPDDNQPQHF. CDR3 nucleotide sequence: TGCAGTGCTAGAGATCCCGACGACAATCAGCCCCAGCATTTT.

This clonotype was found many times. V usage is TRBV24-1 and J usage is TRBJ2-7, with D hard to call. Per germline, CDR1 KGHDR and CDR2 SFDVKD. The CDR3 runs 12 residues. V was shortened by 7 bases and J by 1 base, with 7 bases between the two germline ends. The CDR3 DNA reads TGTGCCACCAGGGAAGGGTCCTACGAGCAGTACTTC. Its translation is CATREGSYEQYF.

This clonotype was seen more than once but under ten times. V gene TRBV24-1 combines with J gene TRBJ1-5; 10 bases agree with TRBD1. The CDR3 extends over 14 amino acids. Germline lookup yields CDR1 KGHDR and CDR2 SFDVKD. With V trimmed by 3 bases and J by 5 bases, 0 bases remained unmatched. For the CDR3, the DNA is TGTGCCACCAGTGATGGGACAGGGGATCAGCCCCAGCATTTT. As protein: CATSDGTGDQPQHF.

The chain joins TRBV18 to TRBJ2-3, with D perhaps matching TRBD1 or TRBD2 (6 bases each). The CDR3 covers 17 residues. V lost 3 bases and J lost 1, with 17 bases in between. Germline values: CDR1 KGHSH, CDR2 LQKENI. CDR3 coding DNA: TGTGCCAGCTCACCGCCGAGGGGGGCCTCTGGCACAGATACGCAGTATTTT. Its translation: CASSPPRGASGTDTQYF. Variable domain in full (rest from reference TRBV18 and TRBJ2-3): NAGVMQNPRHLVRRRGQEARLRCSPMKGHSHVYWYRQLPEEGLKFMVYLQKENIIDESGMPKERFSAEFPKEGPSILRIQQVVRGDSAAYFCASSPPRGASGTDTQYFGPGTRLTVL.

The chain couples TRBV15 to TRBJ2-1; 15 bases align to TRBD2. The CDR3 is 17 residues long. Germline CDR1 LNHNV, CDR2 YYDKDF (reference sequence). The V gene end was trimmed by 5 bases and the J gene end by 0 bases; junction bases not matched to a gene: 2. CDR3 in DNA: TGTGCCACCAGCGGGGGACTAGCGGGGGGCTCCTACAATGAGCAGTTCTTC. The encoded protein is CATSGGLAGGSYNEQFF.

The DNA of the CDR3 is TGCAGCGTTGGATCCACACAGGGGCAGTACTTC. Translation: CSVGSTQGQYF. V is TRBV29-1 and J is TRBJ2-7, with D perhaps matching TRBD1 (6 bases). The CDR3 has 11 amino acids. Between the trimmed V and J ends, which lost 4 bases and 9 bases, there was a span of 13 bases. The germline CDR1 and CDR2 sequences are SQVTM and ANQGSEA.

This chain uses TRBV29-1 with TRBJ1-1; D is undetermined. The CDR3 is 11 amino acids. The V gene's germline CDR1 is SQVTM and CDR2 ANQGSEA. The ends were cut back, 7 bases at V and 8 bases at J, with 14 bases in the middle. DNA for the CDR3: TGCAGCGCCGGAAGCGATTCGGAAGCTTTCTTT. This gives the protein CSAGSDSEAFF.

The chain combines TRBV9 with TRBJ1-3, with 9 positions matching TRBD1. The CDR3 is 17 residues long. CDR1 is SGDLS and CDR2 is YYNGEE in the germline V gene. The trim removed 4 bases at V and 1 base at J, leaving 9 bases unmatched. This CDR3 reads CASSYPGTGTSGNTIYF. The CDR3 DNA follows: TGTGCCAGCAGCTACCCCGGGACAGGGACATCTGGAAACACCATATATTTT. Looking up the rest from reference TRBV9 and TRBJ1-3 gives the full variable domain: DSGVTQTPKHLITATGQRVTLRCSPRSGDLSVYWYQQSLDQGLQFLIQYYNGEERAKGNILERFSAQQFPDLHSELNLSSLELGDSALYFCASSYPGTGTSGNTIYFGEGSWLTVV.

This clonotype showed up just a few times. J is TRBJ1-2 and V is TRBV10-3; 10 bases are a match to TRBD1. CDR3 length equals 12 residues. CDR1 is ENHRY, CDR2 SYGVKD, per germline. The ends lost 7 bases at V and 8 bases at J; junction bases unmatched: 4. The CDR3 DNA is TGTGCCATCAACGGACAGGGGGACGGCTACACCTTC. It is translated as CAINGQGDGYTF.

The gene calls are TRBV10-3 and TRBJ1-6; D remains ambiguous. Germline values: CDR1 ENHRY, CDR2 SYGVKD. Deletions cut 7 bases from V and 0 bases from J, with 16 bases between. The CDR3 length is 17 residues. The CDR3 protein is CAINIRSGSSYNSPLHF. The CDR3, as DNA: TGTGCCATCAACATTCGGTCCGGGAGCTCCTATAATTCACCCCTCCACTTT.

This clonotype has just a few counts. This chain joins TRBV3-1 and TRBJ2-1, with D tentatively TRBD2 (6 bases). The V gene lost 4 bases and the J gene lost 6 bases, with 19 bases spanning the gap. CDR3 length: 16 residues. In germline, CDR1 is LGHDT, CDR2 YNNKEL (reference sequence). CDR3 in DNA: TGTGCCAGCAGCCCTTTTCAGAGCGGGCGGAGCAATGAGCAGTTCTTC. Amino acid sequence: CASSPFQSGRSNEQFF.

This clonotype appeared many times. The V and J genes are TRBV3-1 and TRBJ2-7, with D uncertain. Germline V gene lookup returns CDR1 LGHDT and CDR2 YNNKEL (reference sequence). V lost 3 bases and J lost 3, with 6 bases in between. This CDR3 has 12 residues. CDR3 sequence (DNA): TGTGCCAGCAGCCAGGCAGACTACGAGCAGTACTTC. The encoded protein is CASSQADYEQYF.

The CDR3 is CASSESRGTEAFF. CDR3 DNA: TGCGCCAGCAGTGAGTCGAGGGGCACTGAAGCTTTCTTT. The chain couples TRBV10-1 to TRBJ1-1; maybe TRBD1 (5 bases). The CDR3 consists of 13 residues. Germline-derived CDR1 and CDR2 are WNHNN and SYGVQD (reference sequence). With 0 bases removed from V and 4 bases from J, the gap between germline ends came to 6 bases.

This clonotype was seen more than once but under ten times. The rearrangement joins TRBV5-1 to TRBJ2-1; 8 nucleotides match TRBD1. Germline V gene data show CDR1 as SGHRS and CDR2 as YFSETQ. J was trimmed by 6 bases and V by 4 bases; bases with no gene match: 12. The CDR3 is made up of 16 amino acids. The CDR3, as DNA: TGCGCCAGCAGCCCCCTAGCCAGGGGGCAATCCAATGAGCAGTTCTTC. Translation: CASSPLARGQSNEQFF.

The V and J genes are TRBV7-9 and TRBJ2-5; a possible D gene is TRBD2 (5 bases). The CDR3 sequence is 14 residues long. Trimming left V 1 base short and J 5 bases short, with 11 bases between. The germline V gene has CDR1 SEHNR and CDR2 FQNEAQ (reference sequence). In nucleotides, the CDR3 is TGTGCCAGCAGCTTAGGATGGCGAGGGGAGACCCAGTACTTC. Amino acids: CASSLGWRGETQYF.